A single sample gave rise to the 4 T cell receptor beta chains below, sequenced in a study of blood T cell repertoires in COVID-19. Sequencing used immunoSEQ multiplex PCR; TCRdb keeps in-frame clones, though not all of them. This sample has about 300,000 clones; 65% to 85% occur once, and the top ten carry 1.2%. Material for sequencing was peripheral blood. Receptors were obtained from a woman aged 45-65 years with acute or convalescent COVID-19.

The chain employs TRBV12-3 or TRBV12-4 and TRBJ2-1; the D is unclear. The CDR3 runs 13 residues. The ends were cut back, 5 bases at V and 8 bases at J, with 13 bases in the middle. CDR3 sequence reads: CASSTTTNYEQFF. CDR3 in DNA: TGTGCCAGCAGTACCACTACGAATTATGAGCAGTTCTTC.

This sequence joins TRBV19 and TRBJ1-6, with 10 bases identical to TRBD1. The CDR3 spans 17 residues. CDR1 LNHDA and CDR2 SQIVND come from the germline V gene (reference sequence). Trimming removed 6 bases from V and 5 bases from J; junction bases left unmatched: 10. CDR3: CASSRQGAKGNNSPLHF. The CDR3 DNA is TGTGCCAGTAGCCGACAGGGGGCGAAGGGGAATAATTCACCCCTCCACTTT.

V usage is TRBV10-1 and J usage is TRBJ1-1; possibly TRBD1 for D (5 bases). The CDR3 loop spans 14 amino acids. CDR1 is WNHNN and CDR2 is SYGVQD in the germline V gene (reference sequence). The V gene lost 2 bases and the J gene lost 4 bases, with 11 bases spanning the gap. The CDR3 sequence is CASSEVGASTEAFF. The DNA of the CDR3 is TGCGCCAGCAGTGAGGTTGGGGCGAGCACTGAAGCTTTCTTT.

This rearrangement joins TRBV5-1 to TRBJ1-6; D is possibly TRBD1 (5 bases). The V gene lost 2 bases and the J gene lost 3 bases, with 12 bases spanning the gap. Looked up from germline, CDR1 is SGHRS and CDR2 is YFSETQ. The CDR3 consists of 16 residues. CDR3 nucleotide sequence: TGCGCCAGCAGCTTAGCGGGGCCTCGCTATAATTCACCCCTCCACTTT. It encodes CASSLAGPRYNSPLHF.